The 11 T cell receptor beta chains in this list originate from one sample, sequenced in a study of identical twins. TCRdb reanalysed the 5' RACE reads using MiXCR and keeps one entry per CDR3 protein. The sample carries about 890,000 distinct CDR3 sequences, over 9% recorded once. The same sample was also used in a study of yellow fever vaccine responses in identical twins.

Sequencing input: PBMCs. These receptors were collected from a woman aged 18-29 years in good health.

This clonotype was counted between two and nine times. The chain uses TRBV24-1 and TRBJ2-4; D might be TRBD1 (6 bases). The germline V and J ends were trimmed by 4 bases and 0 bases, with 12 bases remaining between them. Germline lookup yields CDR1 KGHDR and CDR2 SFDVKD. The CDR3 contains 16 residues. In nucleotides, the CDR3 is TGTGCCACCAGTGAAGGGGGAAGAGGAGCCAAAAACATTCAGTACTTC. Translation: CATSEGGRGAKNIQYF.

The table lists this clonotype with a few counts. The chain uses TRBV2 and TRBJ2-3, with 8 bases identical to TRBD2. V lost 6 bases and J lost 4; bases outside the gene matches: 9. The CDR3 contains 15 residues. Germline CDR1 reads SNHLY; CDR2 reads FYNNEI. Here the CDR3 reads CASSRTSMAADTQYF. The CDR3 nucleotides read TGTGCCAGCAGCCGGACTAGCATGGCGGCAGATACGCAGTATTTT.

The sample holds a few counts of this clonotype. The CDR3 loop is CSARERQGGNTEAFF. The DNA of the CDR3 is TGCAGTGCTAGAGAGAGACAGGGGGGGAACACTGAAGCTTTCTTT. The chain links TRBV20-1 to TRBJ1-1; 9 bases match TRBD1. Germline V gene lookup returns CDR1 DFQATT and CDR2 SNEGSKA (reference sequence). The CDR3 sequence is 15 residues long. After removal of 0 bases from V and 1 base from J, the junction contained 3 bases not matched to a gene.

J is TRBJ2-1 and V is TRBV20-1, with D perhaps TRBD2 (5 bases). The CDR3 has 14 amino acids. Trimming took 0 bases from V and 8 from J, leaving 14 bases between them. Per the germline V gene, CDR1 is DFQATT and CDR2 is SNEGSKA (reference sequence). CDR3 bases: TGCAGTGCTAGAGATCTCCTAGCTTACGATGAGCAGTTCTTC. Its translation: CSARDLLAYDEQFF.

The chain carries TRBV4-1 and TRBJ2-7, with a weak D call TRBD2 (5 bases). V dropped 2 bases and J dropped 2 bases, with 7 bases sitting between them. The germline V gene has CDR1 MGHRA and CDR2 YSYEKL. CDR3 size: 13 residues. This chain's CDR3 is CASSQSGTYEQYF. CDR3 coding DNA: TGCGCCAGCAGCCAATCGGGGACCTACGAGCAGTACTTC.

The V call is TRBV19, the J call TRBJ1-5; a weak D match, TRBD1 (5 bases). This CDR3 region has 15 residues. CDR1 is LNHDA, CDR2 SQIVND, per germline (reference sequence). Trimming shortened V by 2 bases and J by 4 bases, and 12 bases separated the two germline ends. The CDR3 coding sequence is TGTGCCAGTAGTATACGCCCTTGGGGGAATCAGCCCCAGCATTTT. It translates to CASSIRPWGNQPQHF.

This clonotype has a count of ten or more. This sequence joins TRBV6-5 and TRBJ1-2; D uncertain. V shed 2 bases and J shed 0 bases, with 7 bases lying between them. The germline V gene encodes CDR1 MNHEY and CDR2 SVGAGI. This CDR3 region has 14 residues. CDR3 loop: CASSYKGPNYGYTF. The DNA for the CDR3 is TGTGCCAGCAGTTACAAAGGACCTAACTATGGCTACACCTTC.

This clonotype has only a few counts. The chain links TRBV3-1 to TRBJ2-5; D is perhaps TRBD1 or TRBD2 (5 bases each). Trimming cost V 2 bases and J 4 bases, with 14 bases left between them. The CDR3 has 15 residues. Germline V gene data show CDR1 as LGHDT and CDR2 as YNNKEL (reference sequence). This CDR3 reads CASSQPGMGTETQYF. Written as DNA, the CDR3 is TGTGCCAGCAGCCAACCGGGGATGGGGACAGAGACCCAGTACTTC.

This clonotype has at least ten counts. The chain uses TRBV12-3 or TRBV12-4 and TRBJ2-2, with D unclear. V was shortened by 6 bases and J by 3 bases, with 8 bases between the two germline ends. The CDR3 length is 13 residues. The chain's CDR3 is CASSPQYTGELFF. The CDR3 bases are TGTGCCAGCAGCCCACAGTACACCGGGGAGCTGTTTTTT.

The chain recombines TRBV29-1 with TRBJ1-2; D not certain. Germline CDR1 and CDR2: SQVTM and ANQGSEA. The V and J ends lost 1 base and 2 bases respectively, with 11 bases between them. The CDR3 spans 14 residues. CDR3 residues: CSVEGIELNYGYTF. The CDR3, as DNA: TGCAGCGTTGAAGGCATTGAATTGAACTATGGCTACACCTTC.

This clonotype has a handful of counts. V is TRBV27 and J is TRBJ2-2; D gene uncertain. The germline V gene encodes CDR1 MNHEY and CDR2 SMNVEV (reference sequence). V lost 3 bases to trimming and J lost 6 bases, with 5 bases between them. The CDR3 extends over 12 amino acids. This chain's CDR3 is CASSFRSGELFF. The CDR3 DNA reads as TGTGCCAGCAGTTTTCGGTCCGGGGAGCTGTTTTTT.